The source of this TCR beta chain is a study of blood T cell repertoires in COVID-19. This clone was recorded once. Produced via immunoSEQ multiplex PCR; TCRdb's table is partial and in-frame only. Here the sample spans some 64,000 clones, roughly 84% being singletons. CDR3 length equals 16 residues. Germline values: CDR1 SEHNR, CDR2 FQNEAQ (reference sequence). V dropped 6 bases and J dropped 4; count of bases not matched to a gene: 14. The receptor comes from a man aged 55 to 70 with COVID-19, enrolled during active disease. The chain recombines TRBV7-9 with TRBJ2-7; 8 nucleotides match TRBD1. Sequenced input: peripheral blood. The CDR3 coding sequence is TGTGCCAGCAGTGGAATTGATGACAGGGGTTCATACGAGCAGTACTTC. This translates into CASSGIDDRGSYEQYF.